This T cell receptor beta chain was captured by sequencing in a study of Ad26.COV2.S vaccination and SARS-CoV-2 variants. Worth noting for this clone: Its cognate antigen is unknown.

Sequenced by immunoSEQ multiplex PCR; TCRdb stores in-frame clones only, minus some. The sample shows approximately 400,000 clones, 83% of them seen only once. Study observations and caveats: Comparability of non-spike TCR breadth was observed across vaccine and placebo recipients. The breadth of spike-specific CD8+ and CD4+ T cell responses after vaccination was reportedly substantial.

The V segment lost 3 bases and the J segment 5 bases; nucleotides outside the gene matches: 15. The germline gives CDR1 LNHDA, CDR2 SQIVND (reference sequence). The CDR3 consists of 17 residues. Described treatment: roughly 19 received Ad26.COV2.S at low or high dose, single or two shots; 5 received placebo; per-sample allocation not given. Day 63 after the first vaccine or placebo injection was the time point for sampling. Aged 18-55 years, donor was enrolled in Boston in the early 2020s. This TCR derives from a person aged 18-60 years who received the Ad26.COV2.S COVID-19 vaccine or a placebo. This sequence joins TRBV19 and TRBJ1-2; 7 bases agree with TRBD1. Source: peripheral blood, taken in a trial of Ad26.COV2.S vaccine versus placebo. The CDR3: CASSIDLGWQGEYGYTF. CDR3 sequence (DNA): TGTGCCAGTAGTATTGATCTTGGTTGGCAGGGGGAATATGGCTACACCTTC.